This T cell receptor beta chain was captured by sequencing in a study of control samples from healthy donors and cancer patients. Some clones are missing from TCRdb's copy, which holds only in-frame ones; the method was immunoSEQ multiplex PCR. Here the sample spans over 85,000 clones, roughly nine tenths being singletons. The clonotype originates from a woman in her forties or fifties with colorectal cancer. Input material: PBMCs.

CDR3 amino acids: CASSTTGTGGPLDEQFF. The CDR3 DNA sequence: TGTGCCAGCAGCACCACCGGGACAGGGGGCCCCCTCGATGAGCAGTTCTTC. The chain has TRBV9 and TRBJ2-1; 12 bases map to TRBD1. The CDR3 length is 17 residues. Germline loops: CDR1 SGDLS, CDR2 YYNGEE. Trimming removed 4 bases from V and 8 bases from J; junction bases left unmatched: 13.